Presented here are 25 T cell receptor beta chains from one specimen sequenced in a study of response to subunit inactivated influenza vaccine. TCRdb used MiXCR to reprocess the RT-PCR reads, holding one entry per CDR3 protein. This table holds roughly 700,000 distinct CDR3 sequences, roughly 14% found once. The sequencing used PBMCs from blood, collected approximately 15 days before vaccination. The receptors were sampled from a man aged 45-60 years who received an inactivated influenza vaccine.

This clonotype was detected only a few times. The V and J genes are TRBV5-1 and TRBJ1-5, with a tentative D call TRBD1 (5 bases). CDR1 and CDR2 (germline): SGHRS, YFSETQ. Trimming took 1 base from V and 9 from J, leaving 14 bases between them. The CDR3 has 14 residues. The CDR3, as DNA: TGCGCCAGCAGCTTGTCTGGGACTGAGGGGCCCCAGCATTTT. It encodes CASSLSGTEGPQHF.

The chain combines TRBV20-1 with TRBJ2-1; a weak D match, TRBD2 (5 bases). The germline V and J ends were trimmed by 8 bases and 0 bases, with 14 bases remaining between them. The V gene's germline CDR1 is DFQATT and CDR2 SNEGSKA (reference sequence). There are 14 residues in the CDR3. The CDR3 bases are TGCAGTTCAAATCTAGCCTACTCCTACAATGAGCAGTTCTTC. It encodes CSSNLAYSYNEQFF.

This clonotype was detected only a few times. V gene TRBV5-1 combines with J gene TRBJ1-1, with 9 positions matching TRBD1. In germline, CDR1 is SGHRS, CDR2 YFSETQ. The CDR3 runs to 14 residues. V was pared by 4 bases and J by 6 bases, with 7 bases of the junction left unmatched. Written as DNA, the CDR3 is TGCGCCAGCAGCCTACAGGGGGCGGTTTCTGAAGCTTTCTTT. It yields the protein CASSLQGAVSEAFF. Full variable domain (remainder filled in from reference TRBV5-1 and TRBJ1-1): KAGVTQTPRYLIKTRGQQVTLSCSPISGHRSVSWYQQTPGQGLQFLFEYFSETQRNKGNFPGRFSGRQFSNSRSEMNVSTLELGDSALYLCASSLQGAVSEAFFGQGTRLTVV.

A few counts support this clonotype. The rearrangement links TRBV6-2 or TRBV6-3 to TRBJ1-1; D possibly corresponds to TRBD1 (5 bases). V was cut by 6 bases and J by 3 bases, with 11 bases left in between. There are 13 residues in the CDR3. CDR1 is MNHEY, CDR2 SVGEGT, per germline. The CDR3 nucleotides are TGTGCCAGCAGAACAGACAGCCACACTGAAGCTTTCTTT. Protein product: CASRTDSHTEAFF.

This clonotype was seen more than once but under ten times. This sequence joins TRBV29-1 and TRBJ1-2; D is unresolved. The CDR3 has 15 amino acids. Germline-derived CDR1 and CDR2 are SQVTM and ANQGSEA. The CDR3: CDAVPSQQHHYGYTF. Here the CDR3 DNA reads TGCGACGCCGTGCCAAGTCAACAACATCACTATGGCTACACCTTC.

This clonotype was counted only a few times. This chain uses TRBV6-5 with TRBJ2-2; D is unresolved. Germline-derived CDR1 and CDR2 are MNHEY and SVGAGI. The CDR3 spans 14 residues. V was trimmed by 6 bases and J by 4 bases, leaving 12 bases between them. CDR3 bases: TGTGCCAGCAGCTATACGGGTAGCACCGGGGAGCTGTTTTTT. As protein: CASSYTGSTGELFF.

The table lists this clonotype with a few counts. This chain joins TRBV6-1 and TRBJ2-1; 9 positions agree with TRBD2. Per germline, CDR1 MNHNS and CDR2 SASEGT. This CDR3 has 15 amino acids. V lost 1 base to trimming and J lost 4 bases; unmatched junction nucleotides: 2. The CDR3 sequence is CASSEVLAGYNEQFF. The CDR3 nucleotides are TGTGCCAGCAGTGAAGTGCTAGCGGGGTACAATGAGCAGTTCTTC.

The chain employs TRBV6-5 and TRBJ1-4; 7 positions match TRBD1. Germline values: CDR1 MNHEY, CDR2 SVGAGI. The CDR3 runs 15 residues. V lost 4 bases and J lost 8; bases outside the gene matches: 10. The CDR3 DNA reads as TGTGCCAGCAGTTTGGGAGACAGGGCTGGGGAAAAACTGTTTTTT. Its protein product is CASSLGDRAGEKLFF.

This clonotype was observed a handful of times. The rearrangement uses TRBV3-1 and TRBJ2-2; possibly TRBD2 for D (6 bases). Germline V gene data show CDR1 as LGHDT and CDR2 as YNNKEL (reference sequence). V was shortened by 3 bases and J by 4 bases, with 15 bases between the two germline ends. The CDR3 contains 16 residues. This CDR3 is CASSQERLAVTGELFF. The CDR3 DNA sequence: TGTGCCAGCAGCCAGGAGAGGTTAGCGGTCACCGGGGAGCTGTTTTTT. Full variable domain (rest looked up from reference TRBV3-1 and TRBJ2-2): DTAVSQTPKYLVTQMGNDKSIKCEQNLGHDTMYWYKQDSKKFLKIMFSYNNKELIINETVPNRFSPKSPDKAHLNLHINSLELGDSAVYFCASSQERLAVTGELFFGEGSRLTVL.

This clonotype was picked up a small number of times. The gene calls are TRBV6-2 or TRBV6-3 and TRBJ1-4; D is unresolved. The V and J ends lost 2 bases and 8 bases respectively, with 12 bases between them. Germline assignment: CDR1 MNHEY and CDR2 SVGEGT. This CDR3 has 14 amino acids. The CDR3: CASSYGVKTEKLFF. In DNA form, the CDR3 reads TGTGCCAGCAGTTACGGGGTGAAGACCGAAAAACTGTTTTTT.

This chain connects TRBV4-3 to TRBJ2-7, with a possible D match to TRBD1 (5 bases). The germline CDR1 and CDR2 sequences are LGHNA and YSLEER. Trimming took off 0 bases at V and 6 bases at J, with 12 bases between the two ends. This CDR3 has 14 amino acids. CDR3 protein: CASSQEIRGLEQYF. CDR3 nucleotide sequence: TGCGCCAGCAGCCAAGAAATAAGGGGTCTCGAGCAGTACTTC.

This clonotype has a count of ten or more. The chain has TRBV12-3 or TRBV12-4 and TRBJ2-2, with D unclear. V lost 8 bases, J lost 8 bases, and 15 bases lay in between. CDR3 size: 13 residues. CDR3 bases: TGTGCCAGCGGAATGTCGGACCGGGGGGAGCTGTTTTTT. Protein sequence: CASGMSDRGELFF.

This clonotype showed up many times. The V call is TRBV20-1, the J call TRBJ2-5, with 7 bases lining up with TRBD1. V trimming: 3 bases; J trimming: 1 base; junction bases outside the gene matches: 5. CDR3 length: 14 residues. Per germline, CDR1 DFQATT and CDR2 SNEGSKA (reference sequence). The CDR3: CSARTRDSQETQYF. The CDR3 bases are TGCAGTGCTAGGACTCGGGACAGCCAAGAGACCCAGTACTTC.

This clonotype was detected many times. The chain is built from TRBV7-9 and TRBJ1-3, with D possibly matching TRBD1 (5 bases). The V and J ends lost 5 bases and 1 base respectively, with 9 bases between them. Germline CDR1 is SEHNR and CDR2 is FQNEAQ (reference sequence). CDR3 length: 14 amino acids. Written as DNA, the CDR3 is TGTGCCAGCAGCCCGGACATTTCTGGAAACACCATATATTTT. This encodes CASSPDISGNTIYF.

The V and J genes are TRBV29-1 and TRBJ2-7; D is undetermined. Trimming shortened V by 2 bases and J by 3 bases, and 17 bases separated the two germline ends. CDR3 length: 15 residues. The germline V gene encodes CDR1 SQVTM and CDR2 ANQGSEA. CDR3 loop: CSVERPSLVGYEQYF. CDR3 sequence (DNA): TGCAGCGTTGAACGACCTTCATTAGTCGGCTACGAGCAGTACTTC.

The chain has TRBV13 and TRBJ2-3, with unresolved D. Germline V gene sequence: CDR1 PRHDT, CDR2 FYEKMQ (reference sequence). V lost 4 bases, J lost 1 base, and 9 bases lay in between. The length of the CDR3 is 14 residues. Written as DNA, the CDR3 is TGTGCCAGCAGCTCACGGAGAGGCACAGATACGCAGTATTTT. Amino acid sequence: CASSSRRGTDTQYF.

The CDR3: CASSLPSYRGKGSPLHF. As DNA, the CDR3 is TGTGCCAGCAGCTTACCCTCCTACAGGGGAAAGGGATCACCCCTCCACTTT. The chain carries TRBV7-2 and TRBJ1-6; 7 bases fit TRBD1. This CDR3 is 17 amino acids long. Germline CDR1 and CDR2: SGHTA and FQGNSA. V shed 2 bases and J 10 bases; nucleotides not matched to a gene: 14.

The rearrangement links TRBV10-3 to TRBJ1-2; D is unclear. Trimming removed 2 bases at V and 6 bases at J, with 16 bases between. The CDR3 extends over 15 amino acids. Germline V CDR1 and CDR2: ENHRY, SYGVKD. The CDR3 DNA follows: TGTGCCATCAGTGAGCGGACTGAGTCACTTGATGGCTACACCTTC. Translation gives CAISERTESLDGYTF.

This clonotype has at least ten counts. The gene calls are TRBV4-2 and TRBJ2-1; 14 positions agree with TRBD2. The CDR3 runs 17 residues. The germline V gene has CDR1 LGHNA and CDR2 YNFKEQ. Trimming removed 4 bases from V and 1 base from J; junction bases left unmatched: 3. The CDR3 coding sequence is TGTGCCAGCAGCCCAGGGACTAGCGGGAGATCCTACAATGAGCAGTTCTTC. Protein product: CASSPGTSGRSYNEQFF.

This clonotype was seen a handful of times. DNA of the CDR3: TGTGCCAGCAGCGAGGGGACAGGGGAGAACACTGAAGCTTTCTTT. This sequence encodes CASSEGTGENTEAFF. The rearrangement links TRBV9 to TRBJ1-1; the match to TRBD1 covers 10 bases. Germline V CDR1 and CDR2: SGDLS, YYNGEE. There are 15 residues in the CDR3. V lost 3 bases and J lost 1; bases outside the gene matches: 3.

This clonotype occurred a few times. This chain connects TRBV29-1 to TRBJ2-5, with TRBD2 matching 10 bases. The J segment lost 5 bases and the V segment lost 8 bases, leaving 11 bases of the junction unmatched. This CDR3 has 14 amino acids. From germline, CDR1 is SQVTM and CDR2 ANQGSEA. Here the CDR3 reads CSPTLAGLQETQYF. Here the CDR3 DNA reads TGCAGCCCCACACTAGCGGGATTACAGGAGACCCAGTACTTC.

This chain's CDR3 is CASSPFGGDGYTF. CDR3 in DNA: TGTGCCAGCAGCCCCTTTGGGGGCGATGGCTACACCTTC. This chain joins TRBV7-9 and TRBJ1-2; possibly TRBD1 for D (6 bases). This CDR3 has 13 residues. V lost 5 bases and J lost 6, with 13 bases in between. CDR1 SEHNR and CDR2 FQNEAQ come from the germline V gene (reference sequence).

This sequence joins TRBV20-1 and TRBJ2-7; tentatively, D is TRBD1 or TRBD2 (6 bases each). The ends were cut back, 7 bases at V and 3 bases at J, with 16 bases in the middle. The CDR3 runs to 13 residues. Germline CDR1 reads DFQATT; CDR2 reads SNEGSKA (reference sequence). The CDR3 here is CSGGAGPLYEQYF. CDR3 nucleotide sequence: TGCAGTGGGGGGGCGGGGCCCCTCTACGAGCAGTACTTC.

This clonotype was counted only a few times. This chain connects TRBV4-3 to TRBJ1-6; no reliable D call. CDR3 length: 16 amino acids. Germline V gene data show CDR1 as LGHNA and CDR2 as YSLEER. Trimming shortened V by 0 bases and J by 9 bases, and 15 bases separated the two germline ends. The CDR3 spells CASSQDSQSVGSPLHF. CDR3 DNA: TGCGCCAGCAGCCAAGATTCCCAGAGCGTGGGTTCACCCCTCCACTTT.

CDR3 in amino acids: CASSLAPDYEQYF. The CDR3 DNA is TGTGCCAGCAGCTTAGCCCCAGACTACGAGCAGTACTTC. This chain connects TRBV11-1 to TRBJ2-7; D uncertain. The V end was cut by 0 bases, the J end by 3 bases, with 6 bases between. There are 13 residues in the CDR3. CDR1 and CDR2 (germline): SGHAT, FQDESV (reference sequence).